What follows describes a single T cell receptor beta chain. As yet, its antigen is unknown. PCR used 60 Vbeta primers and 13 Jbeta primers. Method: immunoSEQ multiplex PCR; TCRdb's copy keeps in-frame clones and lacks some. The sample shows 87,000 or so clones, 64% of them seen only once. The sample comes from a study of cytomegalovirus exposure and HLA in healthy donors. Regarding the study as a whole: Later on, a genetic analysis was performed. It linked a missense variant in DCLRE1C with V- and J-gene trimming of TCR beta.

V was clipped by 3 bases and J by 3 bases, with 12 bases between them. Germline values: CDR1 MGHDK, CDR2 SYGVNS. CDR3 size: 15 residues. The sequenced sample was PBMCs. The V call is TRBV25-1, the J call TRBJ1-3; D is unclear. The TCR comes from a man aged 60 to 69 in good health and CMV-seronegative. CDR3 in DNA: TGTGCCAGCAGTGACCGGGTTAAATTTGGAAACACCATATATTTT. Protein product: CASSDRVKFGNTIYF.